A selection of T cell receptor beta chains follows, all from one sample in a study of shared clonotypes between healthy human individuals. Data came from immunoSEQ multiplex PCR; TCRdb stores just in-frame clones and leaves some out. The sample holds about 1 million clones, 65% to 80% seen once. Material: memory CD4+ T cells sorted from blood. Every receptor here comes from a man younger than 35 in good health. CDR3s include the opening cysteine and the closing phenylalanine or tryptophan. D genes are given only for firm matches. Clone size is stated in some rows and not others, as once, few, many or a class when expanded.

abundance: -
j_gene: TRBJ2-5
d_gene: -
v_gene: TRBV29-1
CDR3aa: CSARRDSETQYF
CDR3nt: TGCAGCGCCCGCAGGGATTCGGAGACCCAGTACTTC

abundance: few
j_gene: TRBJ1-1
d_gene: -
v_gene: TRBV4-3
CDR3aa: CASSQDLRAEAFF
CDR3nt: TGCGCCAGCAGCCAAGATCTTCGTGCTGAAGCTTTCTTT

abundance: -
j_gene: TRBJ1-4
d_gene: TRBD1
v_gene: TRBV6-5
CDR3aa: CASSSSGQGNEKLFF
CDR3nt: TGTGCCAGCAGTTCTTCCGGACAGGGAAATGAAAAACTGTTTTTT

abundance: few
j_gene: TRBJ1-1
d_gene: -
v_gene: TRBV18
CDR3aa: CASSPLGTEAFF
CDR3nt: TGTGCCAGCTCACCACTGGGGACTGAAGCTTTCTTT

abundance: -
j_gene: TRBJ2-3
d_gene: -
v_gene: TRBV15
CDR3aa: CATGGGKFTDTQYF
CDR3nt: TGTGCCACCGGAGGCGGGAAATTCACAGATACGCAGTATTTT

abundance: once
j_gene: TRBJ1-6
d_gene: -
v_gene: TRBV5-8
CDR3aa: CASSLGRNNSPLHF
CDR3nt: TGTGCCAGCAGCTTGGGAAGAAATAATTCACCCCTCCACTTT

abundance: -
j_gene: TRBJ1-4
d_gene: -
v_gene: TRBV5-1
CDR3aa: CASRVSTNEKLFF
CDR3nt: TGCGCCAGCAGAGTTTCAACTAATGAAAAACTGTTTTTT

abundance: few
j_gene: TRBJ1-6
d_gene: -
v_gene: TRBV4-3
CDR3aa: CASSQDIPQGSSYNSPLHF
CDR3nt: TGCGCCAGCAGCCAAGATATCCCCCAGGGAAGCTCCTATAATTCACCCCTCCACTTT

abundance: -
j_gene: TRBJ1-5
d_gene: -
v_gene: TRBV6-5
CDR3aa: CASSLTVAQNQPQHF
CDR3nt: TGTGCCAGCAGCTTGACAGTGGCCCAGAATCAGCCCCAGCATTTT

abundance: -
j_gene: TRBJ2-5
d_gene: TRBD2
v_gene: TRBV7-2
CDR3aa: CASSLARGYETQYF
CDR3nt: TGTGCCAGCAGCTTAGCGCGGGGGTACGAGACCCAGTACTTC

abundance: -
j_gene: TRBJ2-1
d_gene: -
v_gene: TRBV7-9
CDR3aa: CASSPSWSSYNEQFF
CDR3nt: TGTGCCAGCAGCCCTAGCTGGAGTTCCTACAATGAGCAGTTCTTC

abundance: -
j_gene: TRBJ2-3
d_gene: -
v_gene: TRBV18
CDR3aa: CASSPSTPITQYF
CDR3nt: TGTGCCAGCTCACCATCCACCCCCATTACGCAGTATTTT

abundance: -
j_gene: TRBJ2-7
d_gene: -
v_gene: TRBV27
CDR3aa: CASRFSGSSNYEQYF
CDR3nt: TGTGCCAGCAGATTTTCAGGGTCGTCTAACTACGAGCAGTACTTC

abundance: -
j_gene: TRBJ2-3
d_gene: TRBD2
v_gene: TRBV30
CDR3aa: CAWSRASGSLATDTQYF
CDR3nt: TGTGCCTGGAGTAGGGCTAGCGGGAGTCTTGCAACAGATACGCAGTATTTT

abundance: -
j_gene: TRBJ2-7
d_gene: TRBD1
v_gene: TRBV5-6
CDR3aa: CASSFGTGAIYEQYF
CDR3nt: TGTGCCAGCAGCTTCGGGACAGGGGCGATCTACGAGCAGTACTTC

abundance: -
j_gene: TRBJ2-1
d_gene: -
v_gene: TRBV28
CDR3aa: CASSRLLSSYNEQFF
CDR3nt: TGTGCCAGCAGTCGCCTCCTTAGCTCCTACAATGAGCAGTTCTTC

abundance: -
j_gene: TRBJ1-3
d_gene: -
v_gene: TRBV19
CDR3aa: CASNSQSGNTIYF
CDR3nt: TGTGCCAGTAACTCGCAATCTGGAAACACCATATATTTT

abundance: -
j_gene: TRBJ2-1
d_gene: -
v_gene: TRBV18
CDR3aa: CASSATWGNEQFF
CDR3nt: TGTGCCAGCTCAGCGACATGGGGCAATGAGCAGTTCTTC

abundance: -
j_gene: TRBJ1-6
d_gene: TRBD1
v_gene: TRBV5-1
CDR3aa: CASSLGQGSNSPLHF
CDR3nt: TGCGCCAGCAGCTTGGGACAGGGGTCTAATTCACCCCTCCACTTT

abundance: few
j_gene: TRBJ2-5
d_gene: -
v_gene: TRBV18
CDR3aa: CASSRERQETQYF
CDR3nt: TGTGCCAGCTCACGGGAGCGCCAAGAGACCCAGTACTTC

abundance: -
j_gene: TRBJ2-1
d_gene: -
v_gene: TRBV5-5
CDR3aa: CASSLIAQANEQFF
CDR3nt: TGTGCCAGCAGCTTGATCGCCCAGGCCAATGAGCAGTTCTTC

abundance: -
j_gene: TRBJ2-2
d_gene: TRBD2
v_gene: TRBV2
CDR3aa: CASSETSGDTGELFF
CDR3nt: TGTGCCAGCAGTGAGACTAGCGGGGACACCGGGGAGCTGTTTTTT

abundance: -
j_gene: TRBJ2-6
d_gene: -
v_gene: TRBV19
CDR3aa: CASRNTGNLTGANVLTF
CDR3nt: TGTGCCAGTAGGAACACAGGGAATCTAACCGGGGCCAACGTCCTGACTTTC

abundance: -
j_gene: TRBJ2-5
d_gene: -
v_gene: TRBV9
CDR3aa: CASSPRLSQGLGVETQYF
CDR3nt: TGTGCCAGCAGCCCCCGTTTGTCCCAAGGTCTGGGGGTGGAGACCCAGTACTTC

abundance: many
j_gene: TRBJ1-2
d_gene: TRBD1
v_gene: TRBV28
CDR3aa: CASSTGGLYGYTF
CDR3nt: TGTGCCAGCAGTACAGGGGGCCTCTATGGCTACACCTTC

abundance: -
j_gene: TRBJ1-1
d_gene: -
v_gene: TRBV28
CDR3aa: CASRSANTEAFF
CDR3nt: TGTGCCAGCAGATCCGCGAACACTGAAGCTTTCTTT

abundance: -
j_gene: TRBJ1-1
d_gene: -
v_gene: TRBV7-9
CDR3aa: CASSLDAGWGTEAFF
CDR3nt: TGTGCCAGCAGCTTAGACGCAGGGTGGGGCACTGAAGCTTTCTTT

abundance: -
j_gene: TRBJ2-2
d_gene: -
v_gene: TRBV5-1
CDR3aa: CASSLWELSTGELFF
CDR3nt: TGCGCCAGCAGCTTGTGGGAACTAAGCACCGGGGAGCTGTTTTTT

abundance: -
j_gene: TRBJ1-2
d_gene: -
v_gene: TRBV6-5
CDR3aa: CASRFHEANYGYTF
CDR3nt: TGTGCCAGCAGGTTTCATGAAGCTAACTATGGCTACACCTTC

abundance: once
j_gene: TRBJ1-2
d_gene: -
v_gene: TRBV28
CDR3aa: CASRDGYGYTF
CDR3nt: TGTGCCAGCAGAGACGGGTATGGCTACACCTTC

abundance: -
j_gene: TRBJ2-1
d_gene: -
v_gene: TRBV9
CDR3aa: CASSVVGYSYNEQFF
CDR3nt: TGTGCCAGCAGCGTAGTGGGCTATTCCTACAATGAGCAGTTCTTC

abundance: -
j_gene: TRBJ2-3
d_gene: TRBD2
v_gene: TRBV5-6
CDR3aa: CASSFRTSGTDTQYF
CDR3nt: TGTGCCAGCAGCTTTCGGACTAGCGGCACAGATACGCAGTATTTT

abundance: -
j_gene: TRBJ2-6
d_gene: TRBD1
v_gene: TRBV19
CDR3aa: CASSYDRAGANVLTF
CDR3nt: TGTGCCAGTAGTTATGACAGGGCTGGGGCCAACGTCCTGACTTTC

abundance: -
j_gene: TRBJ1-2
d_gene: -
v_gene: TRBV5-1
CDR3aa: CASSLSGVGYGYTF
CDR3nt: TGCGCCAGCAGCCTGTCAGGGGTAGGGTATGGCTACACCTTC

abundance: -
j_gene: TRBJ1-5
d_gene: TRBD1
v_gene: TRBV19
CDR3aa: CATRGTLYSNQPQHF
CDR3nt: TGTGCCACCAGGGGGACACTTTATAGCAATCAGCCCCAGCATTTT

abundance: -
j_gene: TRBJ1-2
d_gene: TRBD1
v_gene: TRBV5-1
CDR3aa: CASNYLGGEYGYTF
CDR3nt: TGCGCCAGTAACTACCTAGGGGGCGAGTATGGCTACACCTTC

abundance: -
j_gene: TRBJ2-5
d_gene: TRBD2
v_gene: TRBV7-2
CDR3aa: CASSRGGQRQETQYF
CDR3nt: TGTGCCAGCAGCCGGGGGGGACAAAGGCAAGAGACCCAGTACTTC

abundance: once
j_gene: TRBJ2-2
d_gene: TRBD2
v_gene: TRBV19
CDR3aa: CASSGRGTNTGELFF
CDR3nt: TGTGCCAGTAGCGGGAGGGGTACGAACACCGGGGAGCTGTTTTTT

abundance: -
j_gene: TRBJ2-6
d_gene: -
v_gene: TRBV28
CDR3aa: CASSFNLGPGANVLTF
CDR3nt: TGTGCCAGCAGTTTTAACCTGGGCCCTGGGGCCAACGTCCTGACTTTC

abundance: -
j_gene: TRBJ1-4
d_gene: TRBD1
v_gene: TRBV19
CDR3aa: CASRAQGGPYEKLFF
CDR3nt: TGTGCCAGTAGAGCCCAGGGGGGGCCTTATGAAAAACTGTTTTTT

abundance: -
j_gene: TRBJ1-5
d_gene: -
v_gene: TRBV27
CDR3aa: CASSSTGTVNQPQHF
CDR3nt: TGTGCCAGCAGTTCTACCGGGACGGTCAATCAGCCCCAGCATTTT